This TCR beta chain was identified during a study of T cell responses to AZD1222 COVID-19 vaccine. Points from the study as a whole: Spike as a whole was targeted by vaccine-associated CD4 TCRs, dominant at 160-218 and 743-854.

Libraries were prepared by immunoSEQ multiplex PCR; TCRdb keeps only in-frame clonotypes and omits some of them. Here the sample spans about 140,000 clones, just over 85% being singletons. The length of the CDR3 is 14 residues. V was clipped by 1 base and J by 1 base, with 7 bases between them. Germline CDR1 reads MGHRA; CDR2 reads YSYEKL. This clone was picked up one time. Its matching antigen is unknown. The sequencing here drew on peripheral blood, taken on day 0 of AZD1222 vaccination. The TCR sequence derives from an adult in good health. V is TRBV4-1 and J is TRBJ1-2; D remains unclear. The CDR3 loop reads CASSQGVDNYGYTF. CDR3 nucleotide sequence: TGCGCCAGCAGCCAAGGGGTCGATAACTATGGCTACACCTTC.